What follows are 25 T cell receptor beta chains derived from one specimen sequenced in a study of blood T cell repertoires in COVID-19. Measured with immunoSEQ multiplex PCR; TCRdb has only the in-frame clones, and not every one. The repertoire holds some 160,000 clones, approximately 91% seen once, with about 2.5% in the top ten. The sample consisted of peripheral blood. The source is a man younger than 35 with acute or convalescent COVID-19.

This clone was found a few times. V gene TRBV7-6 combines with J gene TRBJ1-1, with 11 bases matching TRBD1. The length of the CDR3 is 16 residues. Germline V gene data show CDR1 as SGHVS and CDR2 as FNYEAQ. V was clipped by 0 bases and J by 6 bases; unmatched bases: 6. CDR3 nucleotide sequence: TGTGCCAGCAGCTTAGCCGGACAGGGGGCTATGTCTGAAGCTTTCTTT. It translates to CASSLAGQGAMSEAFF.

The chain employs TRBV29-1 and TRBJ1-1, with a tentative D call TRBD1 (5 bases). Germline CDR1 is SQVTM and CDR2 is ANQGSEA. Trimming removed 4 bases from V and 1 base from J, with 10 bases in between. CDR3 size: 13 residues. CDR3 DNA: TGCAGCGTTGTTAGGGGAGGGAACACTGAAGCTTTCTTT. Protein product: CSVVRGGNTEAFF. The full variable domain, rest sourced from reference TRBV29-1 and TRBJ1-1, is SAVISQKPSRDICQRGTSLTIQCQVDSQVTMMFWYRQQPGQSLTLIATANQGSEATYESGFVIDKFPISRPNLTFSTLTVSNMSPEDSSIYLCSVVRGGNTEAFFGQGTRLTVV.

The chain recombines TRBV4-1 with TRBJ2-6; D is ambiguous. Trimming took 0 bases from V and 0 from J, leaving 3 bases between them. The CDR3 consists of 15 residues. In germline, CDR1 is MGHRA, CDR2 YSYEKL. CDR3 sequence: CASSQDSSGANVLTF. The CDR3 nucleotides read TGCGCCAGCAGCCAAGACAGCTCTGGGGCCAACGTCCTGACTTTC.

This chain joins TRBV3-1 (or the pseudogene TRBV3-2) and TRBJ2-2, with D possibly TRBD2 on 6 matching bases. This CDR3 has 17 amino acids. CDR1 and CDR2 from the germline V gene are LGHDT and YNNKEL (reference sequence). V lost 4 bases and J 1 base, leaving 16 bases between the germline ends. Written as DNA, the CDR3 is TGTGCCAGCAGCCTAGGACCGGGACTTCTGAACACCGGGGAGCTGTTTTTT. Protein: CASSLGPGLLNTGELFF.

V and J are TRBV7-8 and TRBJ1-6, with a weak D call TRBD1 (6 bases). Germline values: CDR1 SGHVS, CDR2 FQNEAQ. V lost 4 bases to trimming and J lost 0 bases, with 10 bases between them. The CDR3 loop spans 16 amino acids. The CDR3 nucleotides are TGTGCCAGCAGCTCAGGACAGCCCTCCTATAATTCACCCCTCCACTTT. This sequence encodes CASSSGQPSYNSPLHF. Combining the CDR3 with reference TRBV7-8 and TRBJ1-6 gives the whole variable domain GAGVSQSPRYKVAKRGQDVALRCDPISGHVSLFWYQQALGQGPEFLTYFQNEAQLDKSGLPSDRFFAERPEGSVSTLKIQRTQQEDSAVYLCASSSGQPSYNSPLHFGNGTRLTVT.

The rearrangement links TRBV5-4 to TRBJ1-2, with a possible D match to TRBD1 (5 bases). The V end lost 2 bases, the J end lost 0 bases, and 11 bases lay between the germline ends. This CDR3 is 15 amino acids long. CDR1 and CDR2 from the germline V gene are SGHNT and YYREEE (reference sequence). CDR3 loop: CASSLQVLANYGYTF. In DNA form, the CDR3 reads TGTGCCAGCAGCTTACAGGTCCTAGCTAACTATGGCTACACCTTC.

The chain has TRBV3-1 (or the pseudogene TRBV3-2) and TRBJ2-3, with 11 bases fitting TRBD2. This CDR3 is built from 18 residues. Germline trimming cut 0 bases from V and 1 base from J; bases unmatched to any gene: 6. The germline CDR1 and CDR2 sequences are LGHDT and YNNKEL (reference sequence). CDR3 nucleotide sequence: TGTGCCAGCAGCCAAGATTTGGTTAGCGGGGGGGGCACAGATACGCAGTATTTT. This translates into CASSQDLVSGGGTDTQYF.

The genes are TRBV12-3 or TRBV12-4 and TRBJ2-7; 8 bases fit TRBD1. The CDR3 spans 13 residues. The J segment lost 3 bases and the V segment lost 5 bases, leaving 3 bases of the junction unmatched. CDR3 region: CASSGDRGYEQYF. The CDR3 nucleotides are TGTGCCAGCAGTGGCGACAGGGGCTACGAGCAGTACTTC.

In DNA form, the CDR3 reads TGTGCCAGCTCACAAGGAGATTCACCCCTCCACTTT. This sequence encodes CASSQGDSPLHF. The chain employs TRBV18 and TRBJ1-6, with no clear D. In germline, CDR1 is KGHSH, CDR2 LQKENI. Trimming left V 4 bases short and J 8 bases short, with 6 bases between. The CDR3 is made up of 12 amino acids.

The rearrangement links TRBV5-1 to TRBJ1-4; D may be TRBD1 (6 bases). The CDR3 totals 14 residues. Trimming took off 4 bases at V and 3 bases at J, with 10 bases between the two ends. Germline CDR1 is SGHRS and CDR2 is YFSETQ. In nucleotides, the CDR3 is TGCGCCAGCAGCCCGGGGGGCGCTAATGAAAAACTGTTTTTT. Protein product: CASSPGGANEKLFF.

CDR3 nucleotide sequence: TGTGCCAGCAGCCGCACAGGGTACGAGCAGTACTTC. It is translated as CASSRTGYEQYF. The V call is TRBV3-1 (or the pseudogene TRBV3-2), the J call TRBJ2-7, with D maybe TRBD1 (6 bases). Germline CDR1 is LGHDT and CDR2 is YNNKEL (reference sequence). The CDR3 is made up of 12 amino acids. Trimming stripped 4 bases from V and 4 bases from J, with 8 bases between.

This clone was picked up one time. The chain is built from TRBV18 and TRBJ2-7, with D possibly matching TRBD2 (6 bases). CDR3 length: 16 amino acids. Trimming removed 3 bases at V and 3 bases at J, with 18 bases between. Germline V gene sequence: CDR1 KGHSH, CDR2 LQKENI. This chain's CDR3 is CASSPGLTSTGYEQYF. The CDR3 nucleotides are TGTGCCAGCTCACCGGGACTGACTTCCACGGGCTACGAGCAGTACTTC.

The rearrangement uses TRBV18 and TRBJ2-1; the match to TRBD1 covers 9 bases. The junction had 1 base not matched to a gene; V was cut back by 0 bases and J by 1 base. The CDR3 spans 16 residues. CDR1 is KGHSH, CDR2 LQKENI, per germline. The CDR3 reads CASSPPGTGSYNEQFF. The CDR3 bases are TGTGCCAGCTCACCACCCGGGACAGGGTCCTACAATGAGCAGTTCTTC.

CDR3 in amino acids: CASSPEGGATEAFF. DNA for the CDR3: TGTGCCAGCTCACCAGAGGGAGGCGCCACTGAAGCTTTCTTT. This chain links TRBV18 with TRBJ1-1; D call uncertain. The CDR3 consists of 14 residues. Trimming cost V 2 bases and J 4 bases, with 11 bases left between them. Germline CDR1 reads KGHSH; CDR2 reads LQKENI.

The chain employs TRBV2 and TRBJ1-1; D remains unclear. The V end lost 6 bases, the J end lost 2 bases, and 13 bases lay between the germline ends. The CDR3 spans 14 residues. Per the germline V gene, CDR1 is SNHLY and CDR2 is FYNNEI. The CDR3, as DNA: TGTGCCAGCAGAGGCTACAGCTATAACACTGAAGCTTTCTTT. The encoded protein is CASRGYSYNTEAFF. The complete variable domain, with remaining parts taken from reference TRBV2 and TRBJ1-1, reads EPEVTQTPSHQVTQMGQEVILRCVPISNHLYFYWYRQILGQKVEFLVSFYNNEISEKSEIFDDQFSVERPDGSNFTLKIRSTKLEDSAMYFCASRGYSYNTEAFFGQGTRLTVV.

The CDR3: CASSNRGPANYGYTF. CDR3 bases: TGTGCCAGCAGTAACAGGGGGCCAGCTAACTATGGCTACACCTTC. V usage is TRBV6-5 and J usage is TRBJ1-2; 9 bases align to TRBD1. Germline lookup yields CDR1 MNHEY and CDR2 SVGAGI. V lost 5 bases to trimming and J lost 0 bases; unmatched junction nucleotides: 4. The CDR3 is 15 residues long.

The chain recombines TRBV12-3 or TRBV12-4 with TRBJ2-3; a possible D gene is TRBD1 (5 bases). Trimming left V 8 bases short and J 2 bases short, with 11 bases between. The length of the CDR3 is 13 residues. This CDR3 is CASGDRSTDTQYF. The CDR3 DNA reads TGTGCCAGCGGAGACAGATCCACAGATACGCAGTATTTT.

V gene TRBV7-6 combines with J gene TRBJ2-2; a possible D gene is TRBD2 (7 bases). This CDR3 has 16 residues. Germline-derived CDR1 and CDR2 are SGHVS and FNYEAQ. Trimming stripped 2 bases from V and 2 bases from J, with 12 bases between. Here the CDR3 reads CASSLYGGPNTGELFF. The DNA of the CDR3 is TGTGCCAGCAGCTTATACGGGGGGCCTAACACCGGGGAGCTGTTTTTT.

The chain employs TRBV19 and TRBJ2-7, with D possibly matching TRBD1 (5 bases). Looked up from germline, CDR1 is LNHDA and CDR2 is SQIVND (reference sequence). The length of the CDR3 is 14 residues. Between the trimmed V and J ends, which lost 3 bases and 5 bases, there was a span of 14 bases. The CDR3 spells CASSIRTPVHEQYF. DNA of the CDR3: TGTGCCAGTAGTATCCGGACACCTGTCCACGAGCAGTACTTC. The complete variable domain, with remaining parts taken from reference TRBV19 and TRBJ2-7, reads DGGITQSPKYLFRKEGQNVTLSCEQNLNHDAMYWYRQDPGQGLRLIYYSQIVNDFQKGDIAEGYSVSREKKESFPLTVTSAQKNPTAFYLCASSIRTPVHEQYFGPGTRLTVT.

This clone occurred once. The chain joins TRBV5-1 to TRBJ2-5, with a weak D call TRBD2 (6 bases). The germline gives CDR1 SGHRS, CDR2 YFSETQ. Trimming shortened V by 0 bases and J by 7 bases, and 13 bases separated the two germline ends. The CDR3 has 14 amino acids. The CDR3 sequence is CASSLDPLGGTQYF. In nucleotides, the CDR3 is TGCGCCAGCAGCTTGGACCCCCTGGGAGGGACCCAGTACTTC. Together with reference TRBV5-1 and TRBJ2-5, the CDR3 gives the full variable domain: KAGVTQTPRYLIKTRGQQVTLSCSPISGHRSVSWYQQTPGQGLQFLFEYFSETQRNKGNFPGRFSGRQFSNSRSEMNVSTLELGDSALYLCASSLDPLGGTQYFGPGTRLLVL.

The chain couples TRBV4-1 to TRBJ1-4; D is uncertain. The CDR3 covers 15 residues. V lost 6 bases, J lost 0 bases, and 11 bases lay in between. The V gene's germline CDR1 is MGHRA and CDR2 YSYEKL. CDR3 in DNA: TGCGCCAGCAGGCTGACAATCGCAACTAATGAAAAACTGTTTTTT. This gives the protein CASRLTIATNEKLFF.

The chain couples TRBV11-2 to TRBJ1-1, with D possibly matching TRBD1 (5 bases). CDR1 and CDR2 (germline): SGHAT, FQNNGV. V was trimmed by 3 bases and J by 3 bases, leaving 14 bases between them. The CDR3 runs to 15 residues. DNA for the CDR3: TGTGCCAGCAGCTTCAGCCCAGGGAGGGACACTGAAGCTTTCTTT. Amino acid sequence: CASSFSPGRDTEAFF.

The chain couples TRBV6-1 to TRBJ1-2, with no clear D. Trimming removed 0 bases at V and 5 bases at J, with 7 bases between. The CDR3 sequence is 13 residues long. Germline V gene sequence: CDR1 MNHNS, CDR2 SASEGT. In DNA, the CDR3 is TGTGCCAGCAGTGAAGCGCCGGGGTATGGCTACACCTTC. This encodes CASSEAPGYGYTF.

This rearrangement joins TRBV29-1 to TRBJ1-2; D is possibly TRBD1 (6 bases). Trimming removed 5 bases from V and 5 bases from J, with 18 bases in between. Germline assignment: CDR1 SQVTM and CDR2 ANQGSEA. The CDR3 covers 14 residues. The chain's CDR3 is CSVQPGGAVYGYTF. The CDR3, as DNA: TGCAGCGTTCAACCTGGGGGGGCCGTGTATGGCTACACCTTC.

This sequence joins TRBV2 and TRBJ1-1; the D gene is possibly TRBD1 (6 bases). The length of the CDR3 is 15 residues. Germline V gene data show CDR1 as SNHLY and CDR2 as FYNNEI. Trimming left V 5 bases short and J 6 bases short, with 19 bases between. CDR3 DNA sequence: TGTGCCAGCAGTATGTTGGGTAGGGGGTCTTCTGAAGCTTTCTTT. This encodes CASSMLGRGSSEAFF.